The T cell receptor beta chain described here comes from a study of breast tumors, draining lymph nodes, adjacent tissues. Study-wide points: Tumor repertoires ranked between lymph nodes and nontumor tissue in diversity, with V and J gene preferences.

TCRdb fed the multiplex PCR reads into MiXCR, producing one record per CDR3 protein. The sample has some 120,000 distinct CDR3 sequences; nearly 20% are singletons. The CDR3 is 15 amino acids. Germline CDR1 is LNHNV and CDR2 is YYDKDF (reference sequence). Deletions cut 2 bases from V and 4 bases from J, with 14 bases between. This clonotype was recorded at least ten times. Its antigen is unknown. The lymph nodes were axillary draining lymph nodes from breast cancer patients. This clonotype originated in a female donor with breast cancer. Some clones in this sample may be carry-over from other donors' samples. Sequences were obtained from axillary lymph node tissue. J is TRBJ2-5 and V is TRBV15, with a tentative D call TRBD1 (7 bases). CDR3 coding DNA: TGTGCCACCAGCAGAACCCAGGGGGGAGGAGAGACCCAGTACTTC. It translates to CATSRTQGGGETQYF.